This T cell receptor (beta chain) was retrieved from a study of blood T cell repertoires in COVID-19. Study in general: COVID-19 samples collected from the United States, Italy and Spain covered acute and convalescent phases. The cDNA or gDNA used as material had been derived from T cells, B-cell-depleted T cells, or PBMCs.

Germline values: CDR1 SGHRS, CDR2 YFSETQ. The CDR3 is 14 amino acids. The J segment lost 7 bases and the V segment lost 2 bases, leaving 4 bases of the junction unmatched. This clone was picked up one time. As processed by the authors: Amplification of reference gene primers provided the estimated nucleated cell counts. Method: immunoSEQ multiplex PCR; TCRdb's copy keeps in-frame clones and lacks some. That table is the source of V, J and clone size, and D and trimming were worked out from the DNA. Found here are about 340,000 clones, 83% of them singletons; the top ten hold about 2.7%. The chain has TRBV5-1 and TRBJ1-4, with 8 nucleotides matching TRBD1. Sequenced material: peripheral blood. This sequence was found in a man younger than 45 with active or convalescent COVID-19. The CDR3 nucleotides read TGCGCCAGCAGCTTCGGACAGGGCGGTGAAAAACTGTTTTTT. Amino acid sequence: CASSFGQGGEKLFF. The full variable domain, its missing parts supplied by reference TRBV5-1 and TRBJ1-4, is KAGVTQTPRYLIKTRGQQVTLSCSPISGHRSVSWYQQTPGQGLQFLFEYFSETQRNKGNFPGRFSGRQFSNSRSEMNVSTLELGDSALYLCASSFGQGGEKLFFGSGTQLSVL.